A single T cell receptor beta chain is shown here with its context. The data originate from a study of shared clonotypes between healthy human individuals. The sorted-subset replicate PCRs were given roughly 200 ng DNA, which is 30,000 or so T cell genomes. Libraries were prepared by immunoSEQ multiplex PCR; TCRdb keeps only in-frame clonotypes and omits some of them. There are hundreds of thousands of clones in the sample; roughly 92% occur only once, and about 25% lies in the top ten. The naive CD8 population came from CD45RO-negative cells selected for CCR7, without terminally differentiated effector memory CD45RA+ cells. CDR3 length equals 16 residues. The V gene's germline CDR1 is MDHEN and CDR2 SYDVKM. V gave up 2 bases and J gave up 2 bases; unmatched junction bases: 6.

V gene TRBV28 combines with J gene TRBJ2-1; 7 bases line up with TRBD2. The source is a man aged 30 to 45 in good health. Material for sequencing was naive CD8+ T cells sorted from blood. CDR3 DNA: TGTGCCAGCAGTTTACAGGCGGGAGAAGCCTACAATGAGCAGTTCTTC. Protein sequence: CASSLQAGEAYNEQFF. Full variable domain (remainder filled in from reference TRBV28 and TRBJ2-1): DVKVTQSSRYLVKRTGEKVFLECVQDMDHENMFWYRQDPGLGLRLIYFSYDVKMKEKGDIPEGYSVSREKKERFSLILESASTNQTSMYLCASSLQAGEAYNEQFFGPGTRLTVL.